This TCR beta chain was profiled in a study of T cell responses to AZD1222 COVID-19 vaccine. Germline CDR1 and CDR2: SGHNT and YYREEE (reference sequence). The CDR3 runs to 16 residues. The J segment lost 1 base and the V segment lost 4 bases, leaving 7 bases of the junction unmatched. Measured with immunoSEQ multiplex PCR; TCRdb has only the in-frame clones, and not every one. In the table there are 150,000 to 200,000 clones, just over 90% of which are singletons. The sample here was peripheral blood, taken on day 0 of AZD1222 vaccination. This receptor was identified in an adult in good health. The gene calls are TRBV5-4 and TRBJ2-3, with TRBD2 matching 9 bases. Here the CDR3 reads CASSLKREAGTDTQYF. CDR3 in DNA: TGTGCCAGCAGCCTTAAGCGGGAGGCTGGCACAGATACGCAGTATTTT.